The 22 T cell receptor delta chains below all came from one sample that was sequenced in a study of gamma-delta T cells after stem cell transplantation. TCRdb re-processed the RT-PCR reads via CATT. This table has 2,000 to 3,000 delta-chain clones, 20% to 25% appearing once. Specimen: gamma-delta T cells. The source is a human donor. It is not recorded whose cells these are; they may come from a transplant donor.

About this clone: A clone one base away is much larger, so this may be a read error. V is TRAV29/DV5 and J is TRDJ3; tentative D call: TRDD3 (5 bases). CDR1 is NSMFDY and CDR2 is ISSIKDK in the germline V gene. The CDR3 runs 17 residues. CDR3 sequence: CAARAPASSWDSRQMFF. The CDR3 DNA reads TGTGCAGCAAGAGCGCCCGCCTCCTCCTGGGACTCCCGACAGATGTTTTTC.

Regarding this clone: This could be a read error, since a much larger clone is one nucleotide away. The same CDR3 is also encoded by other DNA sequences in this sample. The rearrangement uses TRDV2 and TRDJ3; 7 bases are shared with TRDD3. Germline loops: CDR1 GEAIGNYY, CDR2 EKD. The length of the CDR3 is 20 residues. For the CDR3, the DNA is TGTGCCTGCGACACCGCGGTGGGGGACTTAAGCTCCTGGGACACCCGACAGATGTTTTTC. Its protein is CACDTAVGDLSSWDTRQMFF.

In its sample, this clone ranks as large. The sample holds other DNA sequences that translate to the same CDR3. The chain employs TRDV2 and TRDJ2, with 11 bases fitting TRDD3. Germline assignment: CDR1 GEAIGNYY and CDR2 EKD. The junction had 18 bases not matched to a gene; V was cut back by 3 bases and J by 4 bases. The CDR3 consists of 20 residues. The CDR3 region has the DNA TGTGCCTGTGACCCGCTTCCCTTTAACTGGGGGATAGGTGCGACAGCACAACTCTTCTTT. This encodes CACDPLPFNWGIGATAQLFF.

Remarks on this clone: A much more abundant neighbour one base away suggests this may be a read error. CDR3 region: CALGPPLFLGVGFIGSRSTYTDKLIF. CDR3 DNA sequence: TGTGCTCTTGGGCCCCCCCTCTTCCTAGGGGTGGGTTTCATAGGGTCACGGTCCACATACACCGATAAACTCATCTTT. The gene calls are TRDV1 and TRDJ1, with TRDD2 matching over 7 bases. Germline V CDR1 and CDR2: TSWWSYY, QGS. This CDR3 region has 26 residues. With V trimmed by 5 bases and J by 0 bases, 39 bases remained unmatched.

Concerning this clone itself: This probably arose from a read error, given a far larger clone one base away. Other nucleotide sequences from this sample produce the same CDR3. This rearrangement joins TRDV2 to TRDJ2; 11 nucleotides agree with TRDD3. In germline, CDR1 is GEAIGNYY, CDR2 EKD. The CDR3 contains 20 residues. V lost 3 bases, J lost 5 bases, and 19 bases stayed unmatched. The CDR3 spells CACDPLPFNWGIGATAQLFF. CDR3 DNA sequence: TGTGCCTGTGACCCGCTTCCCTTTAACTGGGGGATAGGTGCTACAGCACAACTCTTCTTT.

This clone ranks as medium-sized (0.01 to 0.1%). This sequence joins TRDV1 and TRDJ1, with a possible D match to TRDD3 (9 bases). Trimming removed 0 bases at V and 0 bases at J, with 29 bases between. CDR1 and CDR2 from the germline V gene are TSWWSYY and QGS. The CDR3 has 22 residues. CDR3 coding DNA: TGTGCTCTTGGGGAACTAGGGGTCTTCCTACTATACTGGGGGACGTACACCGATAAACTCATCTTT. This sequence encodes CALGELGVFLLYWGTYTDKLIF.

By share, this clone counts as large (0.1 to 1%). The chain is built from TRDV3 and TRDJ2; TRDD3 aligns across 10 bases. V dropped 4 bases and J dropped 5; count of bases not matched to a gene: 10. Germline assignment: CDR1 TVYSNPD and CDR2 GDNSRS (reference sequence). The CDR3 contains 15 residues. CDR3 bases: TGTGCCTCCGACCCCGTACTGGGGGATACAGCACAACTCTTCTTT. This encodes CASDPVLGDTAQLFF.

This clone was seen only a few times. This may be a read error, as it is one base from a much larger clone. The chain combines TRDV2 with TRDJ3; 11 bases are shared with TRDD3. CDR1 GEAIGNYY and CDR2 EKD come from the germline V gene. The CDR3 length is 18 residues. V lost 3 bases to trimming and J lost 0 bases; unmatched junction nucleotides: 3. The CDR3 loop reads CACDDTGGYSWDTRQMFF. The CDR3 DNA reads TGTGCCTGTGACGATACTGGGGGATACTCCTGGGACACCCGACAGATGTTTTTC.

This clone has a handful of counts. The sample holds other DNA sequences that translate to the same CDR3. The CDR3 DNA is TGTGCTCTTGGGGCCCGGCCTTCGGGGTATAAACTCATCTTT. Protein product: CALGARPSGYKLIF. The chain has TRDV1 and TRDJ1, with D possibly matching TRDD2 (5 bases). CDR1 TSWWSYY and CDR2 QGS come from the germline V gene. CDR3 length equals 14 residues. V lost 4 bases and J lost 6, with 15 bases in between.

Within the sample, this clone is medium-sized. The chain couples TRDV1 to TRDJ1, with 8 positions matching TRDD3. This CDR3 has 15 amino acids. The V segment lost 2 bases and the J segment 7 bases; nucleotides outside the gene matches: 9. The V gene's germline CDR1 is TSWWSYY and CDR2 QGS. CDR3 sequence reads: CALGELSGIHGKLIF. The CDR3, as DNA: TGTGCTCTTGGGGAATTATCGGGGATACACGGTAAACTCATCTTT.

This clone was observed a few times. This could be a read error, since a much larger clone is one nucleotide away. This sequence joins TRDV3 and TRDJ3; weak D call: TRDD3 (5 bases). Germline values: CDR1 TVYSNPD, CDR2 GDNSRS (reference sequence). The CDR3 loop spans 12 amino acids. In nucleotides, the CDR3 is TGTGCTGGATCCTGGGACACCCGACAGGTGTTTTTC. Protein: CAGSWDTRQVFF.

The chain uses TRDV3 and TRDJ1; either TRDD2 or TRDD3 may supply D (9 bases each). This CDR3 is built from 21 residues. Germline loops: CDR1 TVYSNPD, CDR2 GDNSRS (reference sequence). Trimming pared 3 bases from V and 0 bases from J, leaving 35 bases between. The CDR3 here is CAFARGLPTSVLGDYTDKLIF. CDR3 in DNA: TGTGCCTTCGCACGCGGCCTTCCTACATCCGTACTGGGGGACTACACCGATAAACTCATCTTT.

As regards this clone: A read error likely explains this, since a far larger clone differs by one base. V gene TRDV2 combines with J gene TRDJ2; 13 nucleotides agree with TRDD3. CDR3 size: 21 residues. Germline lookup yields CDR1 GEAIGNYY and CDR2 EKD. CDR3 region: CACDTSVTGGYGKVLTAKLFF. CDR3 nucleotide sequence: TGTGCCTGTGACACCTCGGTCACTGGGGGATACGGGAAGGTTTTGACAGCAAAACTCTTCTTT.

With regard to this clone: This is likely an artifact of a read error, given a far larger clone one base away. The same CDR3 can be traced to other DNA sequences in this sample. V and J are TRDV2 and TRDJ3; 7 bases are a match to TRDD3. CDR3 length: 17 residues. Looked up from germline, CDR1 is GEAIGNYY and CDR2 is EKD. Here the CDR3 DNA reads TGTGCCTGTGACACCTGGGGGAGCTCCTGGGACACCCGGCAGATGTTTTTC. Its translation: CACDTWGSSWDTRQMFF.

By frequency in the sample, this clone is medium-sized. The chain links TRDV1 to TRDJ1; 8 bases agree with TRDD3. The germline gives CDR1 TSWWSYY, CDR2 QGS. V was clipped by 0 bases and J by 0 bases; unmatched bases: 6. The CDR3 consists of 17 residues. The CDR3 nucleotides are TGTGCTCTTGGGGAACTTTGGGGGATCCGGTACACCGATAAACTCATCTTT. This encodes CALGELWGIRYTDKLIF.

Note on this clone: Possible read error: a much larger clone is one base away. This sample includes further DNA sequences coding for the same CDR3. The chain uses TRAV29/DV5 and TRDJ1; D remains unclear. Germline V gene sequence: CDR1 NSMFDY, CDR2 ISSIKDK. The CDR3 has 15 residues. CDR3 DNA: TGTGCCGCAAGCGATAACCCCCTCCCCTATACTAAACTCATCTTT. Amino acid sequence: CAASDNPLPYTKLIF.

As to this clone: This may be a read error, as it is one base from a much larger clone. V usage is TRDV1 and J usage is TRDJ1, with TRDD3 matching 9 bases. The V segment lost 3 bases and the J segment 3 bases; nucleotides outside the gene matches: 26. The CDR3 sequence is 22 residues long. Per germline, CDR1 TSWWSYY and CDR2 QGS. Here the CDR3 reads CALGDPGGLFGGDTVVADKLIF. CDR3 DNA sequence: TGTGCTCTTGGGGACCCAGGAGGCCTTTTCGGGGGGGATACTGTGGTGGCCGATAAACTCATCTTT.

This clone came up a few times. This may come from a read error, since a much larger clone is one base off. The genes are TRDV2 and TRDJ3; 8 bases fit TRDD3. The CDR3 covers 16 residues. Germline CDR1 is GEAIGNYY and CDR2 is EKD. For the CDR3, the DNA is TGTGCCTGTGACACGGGGATACTCCGGGACACCCGACGGATGTTTTTC. Amino acid sequence: CACDTGILRDTRRMFF.

With respect to this clone: It is likely a read error: a sequence one base away is far more abundant. This chain joins TRDV2 and TRDJ1; 12 nucleotides align to TRDD3. V was clipped by 0 bases and J by 0 bases; unmatched bases: 19. The CDR3 spans 22 residues. Per the germline V gene, CDR1 is GEAIGNYY and CDR2 is EKD. The CDR3 region is CACDTLLGDTGQTLGNTDKLIF. CDR3 sequence (DNA): TGTGCCTGTGACACCTTACTGGGGGATACTGGGCAAACTCTGGGCAACACCGATAAACTCATCTTT.

Points on this clone: This clone may be a read error of a much larger clone one base away. The DNA is omitted, as the CDR3 cannot be located on it reliably, and the CDR3 follows TCRdb's listing. The chain uses TRAV29/DV5 and TRDJ1; the table names TRDD3, a call not compared with the DNA. The CDR3 numbers 25 amino acids, ends counted. Germline CDR1 and CDR2: NSMFDY and ISSIKDK. CDR3 loop: CSVLLCSKHFVSGLGARGGSDKLIF.

By proportion, this clone is medium-sized. This sample includes further DNA sequences coding for the same CDR3. The chain recombines TRDV1 with TRDJ1; 10 bases are shared with TRDD3. The germline CDR1 and CDR2 sequences are TSWWSYY and QGS. With 5 bases clipped from V and 1 base from J, the junction kept 25 bases outside the gene matches. The CDR3 covers 22 residues. The CDR3 sequence: CALGNSLASVYWGISITDKLIF. CDR3 coding DNA: TGTGCTCTTGGGAATTCCCTCGCATCCGTATACTGGGGGATTTCCATCACCGATAAACTCATCTTT.

This clone was counted between two and nine times. This may arise from a read error, as a much more abundant clone is one base away. The chain combines TRDV2 with TRDJ1; weak D call: TRDD3 (6 bases). Germline assignment: CDR1 GEAIGNYY and CDR2 EKD. The V end was cut by 6 bases, the J end by 0 bases, with 31 bases between. The CDR3 spans 20 residues. CDR3 loop: CACNARIPSTGYFYTDKLIF. As DNA, the CDR3 is TGTGCCTGTAACGCCCGTATTCCCAGTACTGGGTACTTTTACACCGATAAACTCATCTTT.